A selection of T cell receptor beta chains follows, all from one sample in a study of regulatory T cells in long-lasting Graves disease. Using its own MiXCR run on the multiplex PCR reads, TCRdb lists one record per CDR3 protein. The data contain about 660,000 distinct CDR3 sequences, 25% to 30% of them seen just once; the ten biggest clones take up 40% to 50%. Sequencing used peripheral blood mononuclear cells (PBMCs), obtained when the disease was refractory, from a patient treated with antithyroid drugs. The receptors originated from a female donor with Graves disease. CDR3s include the opening cysteine and the closing phenylalanine or tryptophan.

len,v_gene,CDR3aa
14,TRBV7-2,CASSLGGGRVPQHF
17,TRBV10-3,CASSYTPGKGFDYEQYF
14,TRBV15,CATSRVAGVQPQHF
13,TRBV6-2/TRBV6-3,CASSYSQGPGYTF
16,TRBV4-1,CASSRPTRRNNEKLFF
19,TRBV6-2/TRBV6-3,CASSYTRMPGTGGYQPQHF
13,TRBV18,CASSPLPDYEAFF
11,TRBV20-1,CSASHSQPQHF
13,TRBV10-1,CASSYGTEETQYF
14,TRBV9,CASSVGAVNEKLFF
16,TRBV28,CASSSGLAGVQETQYF
16,TRBV5-1,CASSSGLAGVWDEQYF
15,TRBV20-1,CSARTPSGNPYEQYF
15,TRBV5-1,CASSFSGAVGETQYF
15,TRBV6-1,CASTNPGLAGDEQYF
13,TRBV4-1,CASSQVEGDEQYF
16,TRBV9,CASSPVPDSNTGELFF
13,TRBV15,CATSRPWGETQYF